These 28 T cell receptor beta chains came from one sample sequenced in a study of cytomegalovirus exposure and HLA in healthy donors. Vbeta (60) and Jbeta (13) primers were used in the PCR. Here immunoSEQ multiplex PCR was the method, and the copy in TCRdb shows in-frame clones only, minus some. The sample lists 83,000 or so clones, approximately 76% occurring once. Sequenced material: PBMCs. The receptors here all came from a man aged 25-45 years in good health and CMV-seropositive.

In its sample, this clone was seen a few times. The chain joins TRBV2 to TRBJ1-4; D not resolved. CDR3 length: 13 residues. V was shortened by 6 bases and J by 2 bases, with 7 bases between the two germline ends. CDR1 SNHLY and CDR2 FYNNEI come from the germline V gene. The CDR3 spells CASRTMTNEKLFF. As DNA, the CDR3 is TGTGCCAGCAGGACAATGACTAATGAAAAACTGTTTTTT.

The J gene is TRBJ2-6, the V gene TRBV6-4; 13 bases fit TRBD2. The germline CDR1 and CDR2 sequences are MRHNA and SNTAGT. The J segment lost 4 bases and the V segment lost 6 bases, leaving 6 bases of the junction unmatched. The CDR3 runs 17 residues. CDR3 nucleotide sequence: TGTGCCAGCAGCCCACTAGCGGGGGGGCACGGGGCCAACGTCCTGACTTTC. It codes for CASSPLAGGHGANVLTF.

In its sample, this clone was seen a few times. The chain uses TRBV28 and TRBJ2-3; D gene ambiguous. V was pared by 3 bases and J by 4 bases, with 5 bases between. This CDR3 region has 12 residues. Germline loops: CDR1 MDHEN, CDR2 SYDVKM. The CDR3 sequence is CASSFGADTQYF. Here the CDR3 DNA reads TGTGCCAGCAGTTTCGGAGCAGATACGCAGTATTTT.

J is TRBJ2-1 and V is TRBV4-2; TRBD2 agrees at 9 bases. This CDR3 is 15 amino acids long. CDR1 is LGHNA and CDR2 is YNFKEQ in the germline V gene. V dropped 4 bases and J dropped 2; count of bases not matched to a gene: 3. The CDR3 reads CASSPSGATYNEQFF. The CDR3 DNA is TGTGCCAGCAGCCCTAGCGGGGCCACCTACAATGAGCAGTTCTTC.

There are a few counts of this clone. The J gene is TRBJ2-3, the V gene TRBV4-1; 11 nucleotides line up with TRBD2. This CDR3 has 15 amino acids. The ends lost 4 bases at V and 4 bases at J; junction bases unmatched: 4. Germline V gives CDR1 MGHRA, CDR2 YSYEKL. Written as DNA, the CDR3 is TGCGCCAGCAGCCTAGCGGGGGGGCGGTCAGATACGCAGTATTTT. This codes for CASSLAGGRSDTQYF.

The chain uses TRBV27 and TRBJ1-1, with D hard to call. The CDR3 covers 15 residues. Per germline, CDR1 MNHEY and CDR2 SMNVEV (reference sequence). The V gene lost 3 bases and the J gene lost 6 bases, with 17 bases spanning the gap. The CDR3 is CASSLRGTSRSEAFF. The DNA for the CDR3 is TGTGCCAGCAGTTTGCGCGGCACCTCAAGATCTGAAGCTTTCTTT.

This chain links TRBV20-1 with TRBJ1-2, with D uncertain. CDR3 length: 11 residues. The V end was cut by 1 base, the J end by 4 bases, with 4 bases between. Germline CDR1 DFQATT, CDR2 SNEGSKA (reference sequence). CDR3 sequence (DNA): TGCAGTGCTAGAGGCAGCTATGGCTACACCTTC. Protein product: CSARGSYGYTF.

Regarding this clone: The same CDR3 also results from other DNA sequences found in this sample. The chain has TRBV4-1 and TRBJ2-7, with 11 bases fitting TRBD2. CDR3 size: 19 residues. Germline trimming cut 0 bases from V and 0 bases from J; bases unmatched to any gene: 10. Germline V gene sequence: CDR1 MGHRA, CDR2 YSYEKL. DNA of the CDR3: TGCGCCAGCAGCCAAGACGGGCTAGCGGGGGGACGAAGCTCCTACGAGCAGTACTTC. Its protein is CASSQDGLAGGRSSYEQYF.

This clone was seen only a few times. The rearrangement uses TRBV6-5 and TRBJ1-5; D is ambiguous. The germline V gene has CDR1 MNHEY and CDR2 SVGAGI. V lost 0 bases and J lost 7, with 13 bases in between. This CDR3 is 15 amino acids long. CDR3 residues: CASSYSREILQPQHF. The CDR3, as DNA: TGTGCCAGCAGTTACTCGCGGGAGATCTTGCAGCCCCAGCATTTT.

The chain couples TRBV6-5 to TRBJ1-1; 9 positions agree with TRBD1. This CDR3 is 13 amino acids long. In germline, CDR1 is MNHEY, CDR2 SVGAGI. The V segment lost 2 bases and the J segment 11 bases; nucleotides outside the gene matches: 6. For the CDR3, the DNA is TGTGCCAGCAGTTACCCGGACAGGGGACGGGCTTTCTTT. Translating gives CASSYPDRGRAFF.

The genes are TRBV6-5 and TRBJ1-4; 7 bases are shared with TRBD1. J gave up 14 bases and V 6 bases, and 6 bases lay outside the gene matches. From germline, CDR1 is MNHEY and CDR2 SVGAGI. The CDR3 sequence is 11 residues long. The CDR3 DNA sequence: TGTGCCAGCAGAGGGGACAGTCTGCTGTTTTTT. Translating gives CASRGDSLLFF.

The chain links TRBV7-3 to TRBJ2-1, with 7 bases matching TRBD2. Trimming at V came to 1 base and at J to 9 bases, leaving 6 bases not matched to a gene. The germline gives CDR1 SGHTA, CDR2 FQGTGA. The CDR3 consists of 14 residues. CDR3 in DNA: TGTGCCAGCAGCTTAAGCCCGACTAGCACTGAGCAGTTCTTC. This gives the protein CASSLSPTSTEQFF.

This clone turned up a few times. The chain recombines TRBV2 with TRBJ1-1; no reliable D call. This CDR3 has 13 residues. Germline CDR1 is SNHLY and CDR2 is FYNNEI. The V and J ends lost 6 bases and 0 bases respectively, with 8 bases between them. CDR3: CASSQVMNTEAFF. CDR3 sequence (DNA): TGTGCCAGCAGCCAGGTGATGAACACTGAAGCTTTCTTT. Variable domain in full (rest from reference TRBV2 and TRBJ1-1): EPEVTQTPSHQVTQMGQEVILRCVPISNHLYFYWYRQILGQKVEFLVSFYNNEISEKSEIFDDQFSVERPDGSNFTLKIRSTKLEDSAMYFCASSQVMNTEAFFGQGTRLTVV.

The rearrangement links TRBV6-5 to TRBJ2-1; perhaps TRBD2 as D (6 bases). The V gene lost 3 bases and the J gene lost 5 bases, with 14 bases spanning the gap. The CDR3 is 15 amino acids. The V gene's germline CDR1 is MNHEY and CDR2 SVGAGI. The CDR3 sequence is CASSYGTWGDNEQFF. For the CDR3, the DNA is TGTGCCAGCAGTTATGGGACTTGGGGGGACAATGAGCAGTTCTTC.

In its sample, this clone was seen a few times. The rearrangement links TRBV28 to TRBJ1-4; D gene unclear. CDR1 is MDHEN and CDR2 is SYDVKM in the germline V gene. This CDR3 comprises 13 residues. Trimming took off 3 bases at V and 8 bases at J, with 10 bases between the two ends. The DNA of the CDR3 is TGTGCCAGCAGTTTGAGGACTAGCGAAAAACTGTTTTTT. As protein: CASSLRTSEKLFF.

The V gene is TRBV28, the J gene TRBJ1-2; 10 nucleotides match TRBD1. This CDR3 spans 18 amino acids. The junction had 19 bases not matched to a gene; V was cut back by 8 bases and J by 4 bases. Germline loops: CDR1 MDHEN, CDR2 SYDVKM. The CDR3 DNA follows: TGTGCCAGCCATGCTACAGGGACAGGGGCGAGGGGATCCTATGGCTACACCTTC. Translating it yields CASHATGTGARGSYGYTF.

This clone appeared once. The CDR3 region is CASSLAAGILQETQYF. CDR3 DNA: TGCGCCAGCAGCTTGGCCGCCGGGATCCTGCAAGAGACCCAGTACTTC. The V gene is TRBV5-1, the J gene TRBJ2-5; the D gene is possibly TRBD2 (5 bases). Trimming shortened V by 0 bases and J by 2 bases, and 14 bases separated the two germline ends. The CDR3 sequence is 16 residues long. The germline V gene encodes CDR1 SGHRS and CDR2 YFSETQ. The entire variable domain, with the rest obtained from reference TRBV5-1 and TRBJ2-5, is as follows: KAGVTQTPRYLIKTRGQQVTLSCSPISGHRSVSWYQQTPGQGLQFLFEYFSETQRNKGNFPGRFSGRQFSNSRSEMNVSTLELGDSALYLCASSLAAGILQETQYFGPGTRLLVL.

The chain employs TRBV7-8 and TRBJ2-1, with D tentatively TRBD2 (6 bases). Trimming shortened V by 3 bases and J by 0 bases, and 24 bases separated the two germline ends. This CDR3 spans 20 amino acids. Germline-derived CDR1 and CDR2 are SGHVS and FQNEAQ. DNA of the CDR3: TGTGCCAGCAGCTTTGTGAAGCGGGCCATCACCAAGAGCTCCTACAATGAGCAGTTCTTC. Amino acids: CASSFVKRAITKSSYNEQFF. Full variable domain (missing parts from reference TRBV7-8 and TRBJ2-1): GAGVSQSPRYKVAKRGQDVALRCDPISGHVSLFWYQQALGQGPEFLTYFQNEAQLDKSGLPSDRFFAERPEGSVSTLKIQRTQQEDSAVYLCASSFVKRAITKSSYNEQFFGPGTRLTVL.

The V and J genes are TRBV5-1 and TRBJ1-4; possible D gene TRBD1, 5 bases. Trimming removed 0 bases at V and 4 bases at J, with 16 bases between. The CDR3 runs 17 residues. In germline, CDR1 is SGHRS, CDR2 YFSETQ. The CDR3 spells CASSLVVQGTGNEKLFF. The CDR3 bases are TGCGCCAGCAGCTTGGTGGTTCAGGGCACGGGTAATGAAAAACTGTTTTTT.

The V and J genes are TRBV9 and TRBJ2-5; 10 bases are shared with TRBD2. The CDR3 consists of 15 residues. Germline CDR1 is SGDLS and CDR2 is YYNGEE. V trimming: 3 bases; J trimming: 2 bases; junction bases outside the gene matches: 4. CDR3 bases: TGTGCCAGCAGCGGAGCGGGGGGGCCTCAAGAGACCCAGTACTTC. Its translation: CASSGAGGPQETQYF.

V gene TRBV7-9 combines with J gene TRBJ2-2, with 10 bases aligning to TRBD2. Germline values: CDR1 SEHNR, CDR2 FQNEAQ (reference sequence). CDR3 length equals 19 residues. Germline trimming cut 1 base from V and 4 bases from J; bases unmatched to any gene: 12. The CDR3: CASSLDSSYSGGVTGELFF. In nucleotides, the CDR3 is TGTGCCAGCAGCTTAGACTCCTCTTACAGCGGGGGGGTCACCGGGGAGCTGTTTTTT.

This clone occurred a few times. V is TRBV27 and J is TRBJ1-4, with a possible D match to TRBD1 (6 bases). The germline CDR1 and CDR2 sequences are MNHEY and SMNVEV (reference sequence). Trimming cost V 5 bases and J 11 bases, with 18 bases left between them. This CDR3 has 14 residues. The CDR3 here is CASSPGHPGYKLFF. CDR3 DNA: TGTGCCAGCAGTCCGGGACACCCAGGATATAAACTGTTTTTT.

The chain carries TRBV5-5 and TRBJ1-2; 11 bases match TRBD1. Germline loops: CDR1 SGHKS, CDR2 YYEKEE (reference sequence). Unmatched junction bases numbered 11, after V lost 4 bases and J lost 6 bases. The CDR3 has 16 residues. DNA of the CDR3: TGTGCCAGCAGCCAAACGCCGGGACAGGGGGGGAATGGCTACACCTTC. This sequence encodes CASSQTPGQGGNGYTF.

In DNA form, the CDR3 reads TGTGCCAGCAGCGTGACAGGTACTGCTAATGAAAAACTGTTTTTT. Translated: CASSVTGTANEKLFF. V and J are TRBV9 and TRBJ1-4; D possibly corresponds to TRBD1 (6 bases). Germline values: CDR1 SGDLS, CDR2 YYNGEE. Trimming stripped 2 bases from V and 3 bases from J, with 11 bases between. The CDR3 extends over 15 amino acids.

V is TRBV5-5 and J is TRBJ2-7; 7 bases line up with TRBD2. CDR3 size: 15 residues. The V gene's germline CDR1 is SGHKS and CDR2 YYEKEE (reference sequence). Trimming removed 4 bases from V and 2 bases from J; junction bases left unmatched: 9. The CDR3 sequence is CASSPPTGTTYEQYF. The CDR3 region has the DNA TGTGCCAGCAGCCCACCAACCGGGACTACCTACGAGCAGTACTTC.

The chain employs TRBV5-1 and TRBJ1-2; 10 positions match TRBD1. This CDR3 spans 14 amino acids. J gave up 6 bases and V 4 bases, and 6 bases lay outside the gene matches. The germline gives CDR1 SGHRS, CDR2 YFSETQ. The CDR3 protein is CASSPSGTGDGYTF. CDR3 nucleotides: TGCGCCAGCAGCCCCTCCGGGACAGGGGATGGCTACACCTTC.

The CDR3, as DNA: TGTGCCAGCAGTGGGGAGGTGGCAGGAAACACCATATATTTT. Protein: CASSGEVAGNTIYF. J is TRBJ1-3 and V is TRBV9; D ambiguous. V gave up 5 bases and J gave up 4 bases, with 13 bases separating them. Germline V gene data show CDR1 as SGDLS and CDR2 as YYNGEE. This CDR3 region has 14 residues.

This clone was seen once. The V and J genes are TRBV7-8 and TRBJ1-6; no reliable D call. The CDR3 is 15 amino acids. Trimming removed 2 bases at V and 6 bases at J, with 11 bases between. The germline gives CDR1 SGHVS, CDR2 FQNEAQ. The CDR3 spells CASSLLTAGNSPLHF. As DNA, the CDR3 is TGTGCCAGCAGCTTATTGACCGCGGGTAATTCACCCCTCCACTTT.